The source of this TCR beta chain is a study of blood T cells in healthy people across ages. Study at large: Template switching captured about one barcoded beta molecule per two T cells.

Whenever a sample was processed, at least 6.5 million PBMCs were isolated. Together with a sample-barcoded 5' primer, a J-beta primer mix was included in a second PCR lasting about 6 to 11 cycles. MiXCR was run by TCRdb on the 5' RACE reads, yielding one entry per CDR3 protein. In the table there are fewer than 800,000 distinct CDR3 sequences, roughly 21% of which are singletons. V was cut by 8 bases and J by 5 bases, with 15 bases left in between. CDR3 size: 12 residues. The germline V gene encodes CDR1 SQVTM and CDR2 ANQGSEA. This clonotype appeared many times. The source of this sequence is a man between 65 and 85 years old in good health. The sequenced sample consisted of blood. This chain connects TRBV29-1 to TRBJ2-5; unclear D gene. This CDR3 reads CSTDSVFETQYF. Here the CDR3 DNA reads TGCAGCACGGATTCGGTGTTTGAGACCCAGTACTTC.